This TCR beta chain is drawn from a study of shared clonotypes between healthy human individuals. Trimming took 5 bases from V and 4 from J; bases not matched to a gene: 2. Germline V gene lookup returns CDR1 LNHDA and CDR2 SQIVND (reference sequence). The CDR3 runs to 15 residues. TCRdb's table, derived via immunoSEQ multiplex PCR, lists solely in-frame clones and lacks some. The table has hundreds of thousands of clones, about 74% seen once; the top ten hold 1.5% to 2%. The source material was memory CD4+ T cells sorted from blood. As to subset: CD45RA-negative fraction. The chain has TRBV19 and TRBJ2-1; 13 nucleotides align to TRBD2. This TCR was recovered from a woman in her 30s in good health. The CDR3 DNA reads TGTGCCAGTAGTGAGGGACTAGCGGGGTACAATGAGCAGTTCTTC. It codes for CASSEGLAGYNEQFF.